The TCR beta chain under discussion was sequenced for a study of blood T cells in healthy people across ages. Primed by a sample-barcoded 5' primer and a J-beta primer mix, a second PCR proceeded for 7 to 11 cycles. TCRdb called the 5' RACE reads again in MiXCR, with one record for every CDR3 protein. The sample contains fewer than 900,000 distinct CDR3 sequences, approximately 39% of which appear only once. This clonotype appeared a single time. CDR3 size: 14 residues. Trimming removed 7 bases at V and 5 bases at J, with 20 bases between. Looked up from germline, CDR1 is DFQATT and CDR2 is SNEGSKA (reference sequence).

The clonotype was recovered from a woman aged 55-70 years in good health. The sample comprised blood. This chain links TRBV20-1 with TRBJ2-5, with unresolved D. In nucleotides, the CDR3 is TGCAGTGTTGGCGTGGTAAGCCGAACGGAGACCCAGTACTTC. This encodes CSVGVVSRTETQYF.